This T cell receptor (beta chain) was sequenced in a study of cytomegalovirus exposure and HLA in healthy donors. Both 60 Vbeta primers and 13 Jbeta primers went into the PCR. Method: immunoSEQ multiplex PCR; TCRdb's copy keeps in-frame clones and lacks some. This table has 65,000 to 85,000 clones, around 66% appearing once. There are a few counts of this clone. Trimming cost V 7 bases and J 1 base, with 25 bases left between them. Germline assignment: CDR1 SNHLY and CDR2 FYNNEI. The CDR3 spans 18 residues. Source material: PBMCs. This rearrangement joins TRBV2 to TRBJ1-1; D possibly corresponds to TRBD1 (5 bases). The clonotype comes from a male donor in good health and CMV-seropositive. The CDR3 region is CASNPGVFRGGSNTEAFF. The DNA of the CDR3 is TGTGCCAGCAACCCGGGAGTGTTTCGTGGGGGATCGAACACTGAAGCTTTCTTT.